The rows below give T cell receptor beta chains drawn from one sample of a study of a mutant IDH1 vaccine in newly diagnosed glioma. TCRdb keeps only in-frame clones here, not all; method: immunoSEQ multiplex PCR. The table records about 88,000 clones, over 75% of them present only once. This specimen consisted of PBMCs, obtained from a glioma patient treated with radiotherapy, temozolomide or both. These receptors all come from a man between 35 and 55 years old with glioma. Some clones in this sample may be carry-over from other donors' samples. Each CDR3 is given with its conserved first and last residue. D genes are given only for firm matches. Size tells how often a clone was seen (once, few, many) or the class of an expanded clone, and some rows leave it out.

V gene: TRBV7-9
CDR3 length: 16
D gene: TRBD2
clone size: NA
J gene: TRBJ2-5
CDR3 protein: CASSLRVSGGLETQYF
CDR3 DNA: TGTGCCAGCAGCTTAAGGGTTAGCGGGGGACTTGAGACCCAGTACTTC

V gene: TRBV18
CDR3 length: 17
D gene: NA
clone size: NA
J gene: TRBJ1-6
CDR3 protein: CASSPPGGQGLASPLHF
CDR3 DNA: TGTGCCAGCTCACCACCAGGGGGGCAAGGACTGGCTTCACCCCTCCACTTT

V gene: TRBV7-6
CDR3 length: 19
D gene: TRBD2
clone size: NA
J gene: TRBJ2-1
CDR3 protein: CASSLVGTSGGVSYNEQFF
CDR3 DNA: TGTGCCAGCAGCTTAGTGGGGACTAGCGGGGGGGTTTCCTACAATGAGCAGTTCTTC

V gene: TRBV5-1
CDR3 length: 16
D gene: NA
clone size: NA
J gene: TRBJ1-2
CDR3 protein: CASSLGPDSAGYGYTF
CDR3 DNA: TGCGCCAGCAGCTTGGGCCCGGACAGTGCGGGCTATGGCTACACCTTC

V gene: TRBV27
CDR3 length: 15
D gene: TRBD1
clone size: NA
J gene: TRBJ2-7
CDR3 protein: CASSGADRAKSEQYF
CDR3 DNA: TGTGCCAGCAGTGGGGCGGACAGGGCGAAGAGCGAGCAGTACTTC

V gene: TRBV9
CDR3 length: 15
D gene: NA
clone size: NA
J gene: TRBJ1-2
CDR3 protein: CASSSLRGSNYGYTF
CDR3 DNA: TGTGCCAGCAGCAGCCTTAGGGGGTCCAACTATGGCTACACCTTC

V gene: TRBV13
CDR3 length: 13
D gene: NA
clone size: NA
J gene: TRBJ2-3
CDR3 protein: CASSLRSTDTQYF
CDR3 DNA: TGTGCCAGCAGCTTACGTAGCACAGATACGCAGTATTTT

V gene: TRBV10-3
CDR3 length: 12
D gene: NA
clone size: NA
J gene: TRBJ2-5
CDR3 protein: CAIGGLVETQYF
CDR3 DNA: TGTGCCATCGGGGGACTGGTTGAGACCCAGTACTTC

V gene: TRBV6-5
CDR3 length: 11
D gene: NA
clone size: NA
J gene: TRBJ1-1
CDR3 protein: CASGEFTEAFF
CDR3 DNA: TGTGCCAGCGGCGAGTTCACTGAAGCTTTCTTT

V gene: TRBV10-3
CDR3 length: 17
D gene: NA
clone size: NA
J gene: TRBJ2-2
CDR3 protein: CAISEPGRKPNTGELFF
CDR3 DNA: TGTGCCATCAGTGAACCGGGACGGAAACCCAACACCGGGGAGCTGTTTTTT

V gene: TRBV4-2
CDR3 length: 15
D gene: TRBD1
clone size: many
J gene: TRBJ2-7
CDR3 protein: CASSRRTGGSNEQYF
CDR3 DNA: TGTGCCAGCAGCCGACGGACAGGGGGCTCCAACGAGCAGTACTTC

V gene: TRBV11-2
CDR3 length: 14
D gene: NA
clone size: NA
J gene: TRBJ1-1
CDR3 protein: CASSWEDSNTEAFF
CDR3 DNA: TGTGCCAGCAGCTGGGAGGACAGTAACACTGAAGCTTTCTTT

V gene: TRBV6-1
CDR3 length: 14
D gene: NA
clone size: NA
J gene: TRBJ2-3
CDR3 protein: CASSPILRTDTQYF
CDR3 DNA: TGTGCCAGCAGCCCCATCCTCCGTACAGATACGCAGTATTTT

V gene: TRBV4-1
CDR3 length: 16
D gene: NA
clone size: NA
J gene: TRBJ1-2
CDR3 protein: CASSQLRGRGIYGYTF
CDR3 DNA: TGCGCCAGCAGCCAACTAAGGGGGAGGGGAATCTATGGCTACACCTTC

V gene: TRBV4-1
CDR3 length: 15
D gene: NA
clone size: NA
J gene: TRBJ2-7
CDR3 protein: CASSQDHRGYYEQYF
CDR3 DNA: TGCGCCAGCAGCCAAGATCATCGGGGTTACTACGAGCAGTACTTC

V gene: TRBV5-1
CDR3 length: 15
D gene: TRBD2
clone size: NA
J gene: TRBJ2-5
CDR3 protein: CASSLGTSGLETQYF
CDR3 DNA: TGCGCCAGCAGCTTGGGGACTAGCGGTCTAGAGACCCAGTACTTC

V gene: TRBV6-5
CDR3 length: 14
D gene: NA
clone size: NA
J gene: TRBJ1-5
CDR3 protein: CASRGTGSNQPQHF
CDR3 DNA: TGTGCCAGCAGGGGGACGGGTAGCAATCAGCCCCAGCATTTT

V gene: TRBV6-5
CDR3 length: 15
D gene: NA
clone size: NA
J gene: TRBJ2-7
CDR3 protein: CASSSPSFPRYEQYF
CDR3 DNA: TGTGCCAGCAGTTCACCCTCTTTTCCCCGCTACGAGCAGTACTTC

V gene: TRBV4-1
CDR3 length: 17
D gene: NA
clone size: few
J gene: TRBJ1-5
CDR3 protein: CASSQDVSRPDRRPQHF
CDR3 DNA: TGCGCCAGCAGCCAAGATGTTTCCCGACCCGATAGGAGGCCCCAGCATTTT

V gene: TRBV6-5
CDR3 length: 12
D gene: NA
clone size: NA
J gene: TRBJ2-5
CDR3 protein: CASSYGTETQYF
CDR3 DNA: TGTGCCAGCAGCTACGGAACAGAGACCCAGTACTTC

V gene: TRBV2
CDR3 length: 12
D gene: NA
clone size: NA
J gene: TRBJ1-1
CDR3 protein: CASSENVFEAFF
CDR3 DNA: TGTGCCAGCAGTGAGAACGTGTTTGAAGCTTTCTTT

V gene: TRBV6-6
CDR3 length: 16
D gene: NA
clone size: few
J gene: TRBJ2-7
CDR3 protein: CASSYSTYPASYEQYF
CDR3 DNA: TGTGCCAGCAGTTACTCGACTTATCCAGCGTCCTACGAGCAGTACTTC

V gene: TRBV5-6
CDR3 length: 13
D gene: NA
clone size: NA
J gene: TRBJ1-5
CDR3 protein: CASSAFSNQPQHF
CDR3 DNA: TGTGCCAGCTCAGCGTTTAGCAATCAGCCCCAGCATTTT

V gene: TRBV5-1
CDR3 length: 12
D gene: NA
clone size: NA
J gene: TRBJ1-2
CDR3 protein: CASSLGESGYTF
CDR3 DNA: TGCGCCAGCAGCTTAGGCGAGAGTGGCTACACCTTC

V gene: TRBV15
CDR3 length: 16
D gene: TRBD1
clone size: NA
J gene: TRBJ1-6
CDR3 protein: CATSRAGRGFSSPLHF
CDR3 DNA: TGTGCCACCAGCAGAGCCGGCAGGGGGTTCTCTTCACCCCTCCACTTT